These 5 T cell receptor beta chains were all obtained from the same sample, sequenced in a study of siplizumab effects on memory and regulatory T cells. Profiled with immunoSEQ multiplex PCR; TCRdb holds only in-frame clones, not every one. The table records around 100,000 clones, about 94% of them present only once. The specimen was CD4+ T cells sorted from blood. Receptor source: a human donor in good health.

This sequence joins TRBV5-1 and TRBJ2-7; D gene unclear. The V end lost 0 bases, the J end lost 4 bases, and 8 bases lay between the germline ends. This CDR3 is 13 amino acids long. Germline CDR1 SGHRS, CDR2 YFSETQ. As DNA, the CDR3 is TGCGCCAGCAGCTTGGGTCCAAATTACGAGCAGTACTTC. Protein product: CASSLGPNYEQYF.

The chain links TRBV28 to TRBJ1-1; D is uncertain. The V end lost 5 bases, the J end lost 10 bases, and 17 bases lay between the germline ends. The CDR3 has 13 residues. Germline CDR1 is MDHEN and CDR2 is SYDVKM. The DNA of the CDR3 is TGTGCCAGCAGTGAGAGAATAAGGCTGGGAGCTTTCTTT. Translation gives CASSERIRLGAFF.

This clone appeared once. CDR3 amino acids: CASSLEGLGYNEQFF. The CDR3 region has the DNA TGCGCCAGCAGCTTGGAGGGATTAGGGTACAATGAGCAGTTCTTC. The rearrangement links TRBV5-1 to TRBJ2-1; D call uncertain. Per germline, CDR1 SGHRS and CDR2 YFSETQ. Trimming took off 0 bases at V and 4 bases at J, with 11 bases between the two ends. The CDR3 has 15 amino acids. The whole variable domain, remainder taken from reference TRBV5-1 and TRBJ2-1, is KAGVTQTPRYLIKTRGQQVTLSCSPISGHRSVSWYQQTPGQGLQFLFEYFSETQRNKGNFPGRFSGRQFSNSRSEMNVSTLELGDSALYLCASSLEGLGYNEQFFGPGTRLTVL.

This chain links TRBV11-3 with TRBJ1-1; 8 bases are shared with TRBD1. The CDR3 spans 15 residues. J was trimmed by 4 bases and V by 5 bases; bases with no gene match: 9. The V gene's germline CDR1 is SGHNT and CDR2 YENEEA. This CDR3 is CASSPSRGQVTEAFF. Written as DNA, the CDR3 is TGTGCCAGCAGCCCATCCAGGGGGCAAGTCACTGAAGCTTTCTTT.

J is TRBJ2-3 and V is TRBV18, with 10 positions matching TRBD1. The V gene end was trimmed by 5 bases and the J gene end by 7 bases; junction bases not matched to a gene: 3. Germline V gives CDR1 KGHSH, CDR2 LQKENI. There are 13 residues in the CDR3. The CDR3 nucleotides read TGTGCCAGCTCATCGGACAGGGGGAATACGCAGTATTTT. Its protein is CASSSDRGNTQYF.